The clone carrying this TCR beta chain was found a few times. No antigen is known for it. This sample was included in a study of T cell repertoires in cytomegalovirus infection. The wider study: CMV infection together with matching HLA type was indicated by public TCR beta signatures. The study's findings and limits: The response measured ex vivo was dominated by TCR beta clonotypes (HLA-C-restricted and CMV-specific).

CDR3 size: 13 residues. V was shortened by 1 base and J by 5 bases, with 6 bases between the two germline ends. The germline V gene encodes CDR1 SGHTA and CDR2 FQGNSA. In TCRdb, the reads were re-called with MiXCR into one record per CDR3 protein. The repertoire holds roughly 180,000 distinct CDR3 sequences, about a fifth seen once, with roughly 25% in the top ten. The J gene is TRBJ1-5, the V gene TRBV7-2, with D uncertain. Material: CD8+ T cells from cultured PBMCs, obtained from culture after CMV antigen stimulation. The origin of this receptor is a human donor in good health (CMV status not recorded). Some clones in this sample may be carry-over from other donors' samples. The CDR3 region is CASSLVNYQPQHF. The CDR3 bases are TGTGCCAGCAGCTTAGTCAACTATCAGCCCCAGCATTTT. Filled out from reference TRBV7-2 and TRBJ1-5, the complete variable domain reads GAGVSQSPSNKVTEKGKDVELRCDPISGHTALYWYRQSLGQGLEFLIYFQGNSAPDKSGLPSDRFSAERTGGSVSTLTIQRTQQEDSAVYLCASSLVNYQPQHFGDGTRLSIL.